The subject of this entry is one T cell receptor (beta chain). Its antigen is currently unknown. The CDR3 is made up of 13 amino acids. Germline-derived CDR1 and CDR2 are MGHRA and YSYEKL. V was trimmed by 4 bases and J by 5 bases, leaving 12 bases between them. Each donor was healthy, and each was a bone marrow donor. The PCR used 60 Vbeta and 13 Jbeta primers. The protocol was immunoSEQ multiplex PCR, while the TCRdb copy is restricted to in-frame clones and leaves out a portion. The profile shows 120,000 or so clones, roughly 9% of them singletons. These data come from a study of cytomegalovirus exposure and HLA in healthy donors. Study-level background: For the approximately 400 genotyped donors, about 79% fell within the Caucasian-associated ancestry cluster.

Study-level points and caveats: For most TCR sequences rarity was the rule, although some public TCRs occurred in many donors.

Sequenced input: PBMCs. This receptor was obtained from a woman aged 40 to 50 in good health and CMV-seropositive. The gene calls are TRBV4-1 and TRBJ2-7; D is possibly TRBD1 (6 bases). CDR3 coding DNA: TGCGCCAGCAGCCCTGGGACATCTCACGAGCAGTACTTC. Translating gives CASSPGTSHEQYF.